What follows are 14 T cell receptor beta chains derived from one specimen sequenced in a study of T cells after yellow fever vaccination. From the 5' RACE reads, TCRdb called clonotypes with MiXCR, one entry per CDR3 protein. The data hold a few hundred thousand distinct CDR3 sequences, with approximately 4% observed a single time. This specimen was PBMCs, taken 5 days after the yellow fever booster vaccination. These receptors originate from a man younger than 30 who received the YFV17D yellow fever vaccine.

This clonotype was detected only a few times. V usage is TRBV4-2 and J usage is TRBJ2-7; 7 bases are a match to TRBD2. The CDR3 has 15 residues. Germline values: CDR1 LGHNA, CDR2 YNFKEQ. V lost 4 bases to trimming and J lost 0 bases; unmatched junction nucleotides: 6. In DNA form, the CDR3 reads TGTGCCAGCAGCCCCCTCGGGACTAACTCCTACGAGCAGTACTTC. Amino acids: CASSPLGTNSYEQYF.

This clonotype came up a few times. The chain has TRBV11-1 and TRBJ2-1, with a possible D match to TRBD2 (6 bases). The V gene lost 0 bases and the J gene lost 0 bases, with 9 bases spanning the gap. The CDR3 spans 16 residues. Germline V gene lookup returns CDR1 SGHAT and CDR2 FQDESV (reference sequence). The CDR3 nucleotides are TGTGCCAGCAGCTTAGCGCACGGGAGCTCCTACAATGAGCAGTTCTTC. Amino acids: CASSLAHGSSYNEQFF.

This sequence joins TRBV7-2 and TRBJ1-1; the D gene is possibly TRBD1 (5 bases). The CDR3 sequence is 13 residues long. Deletions cut 5 bases from V and 11 bases from J, with 18 bases between. The germline CDR1 and CDR2 sequences are SGHTA and FQGNSA. The CDR3 region is CASSRTPILVAFF. For the CDR3, the DNA is TGTGCCAGCAGCCGGACACCCATACTTGTCGCTTTCTTT.

This clonotype has a count of ten or more. V gene TRBV9 combines with J gene TRBJ1-2; D is unclear. CDR3 length: 16 residues. CDR1 SGDLS and CDR2 YYNGEE come from the germline V gene. V gave up 0 bases and J gave up 3 bases, with 15 bases separating them. The CDR3 DNA follows: TGTGCCAGCAGCGTAGCTCTATCCCGGGCCTACTATGGCTACACCTTC. It yields the protein CASSVALSRAYYGYTF.

This clonotype appeared a few times. The chain employs TRBV21-1 and TRBJ1-5. TRBV21-1 represents a pseudogene. The CDR3 has 12 residues. Here the CDR3 reads CASSNRGSTQHF. The DNA of the CDR3 is TGTGCCAGCAGCAACCGAGGATCGACCCAGCATTTT.

The V gene is TRBV7-3, the J gene TRBJ1-6, with D possibly matching TRBD1 (5 bases). CDR1 SGHTA and CDR2 FQGTGA come from the germline V gene. The CDR3 contains 16 residues. Trimming removed 6 bases from V and 0 bases from J, with 12 bases in between. DNA for the CDR3: TGTGCCAGCAGTCAATCAGGGCGCTCCTATAATTCACCCCTCCACTTT. It yields the protein CASSQSGRSYNSPLHF.

This clonotype was detected a few times. The V gene is TRBV7-8, the J gene TRBJ2-7, with D unresolved. CDR1 is SGHVS and CDR2 is FQNEAQ in the germline V gene. V was cut by 2 bases and J by 2 bases, with 10 bases left in between. CDR3 length: 14 amino acids. In DNA, the CDR3 is TGTGCCAGCAGCTTATCTGTACAGACCTACGAGCAGTACTTC. Residues: CASSLSVQTYEQYF. The full variable domain, with the rest looked up from reference TRBV7-8 and TRBJ2-7, is GAGVSQSPRYKVAKRGQDVALRCDPISGHVSLFWYQQALGQGPEFLTYFQNEAQLDKSGLPSDRFFAERPEGSVSTLKIQRTQQEDSAVYLCASSLSVQTYEQYFGPGTRLTVT.

The J gene is TRBJ1-2, the V gene TRBV6-6; a weak D match, TRBD1 (5 bases). Between the trimmed V and J ends, which lost 3 bases and 2 bases, there was a span of 10 bases. This CDR3 region has 14 residues. The germline V gene has CDR1 MNHNY and CDR2 SVGAGI (reference sequence). DNA of the CDR3: TGTGCCAGCAGTTATGGGGCTTTGAACTATGGCTACACCTTC. Amino acids: CASSYGALNYGYTF.

This clonotype has at least ten counts. The chain uses TRBV20-1 and TRBJ2-3; TRBD2 aligns across 12 bases. After removal of 5 bases from V and 2 bases from J, the junction contained 14 bases not matched to a gene. There are 18 residues in the CDR3. Looked up from germline, CDR1 is DFQATT and CDR2 is SNEGSKA (reference sequence). DNA for the CDR3: TGCAGTGCTTACGAACTAGCGGGGGGTTTGGGGGTCACAGATACGCAGTATTTT. It specifies CSAYELAGGLGVTDTQYF.

The chain combines TRBV6-5 with TRBJ1-2, with 11 nucleotides matching TRBD1. CDR3 length: 14 residues. The J segment lost 3 bases and the V segment lost 9 bases, leaving 6 bases of the junction unmatched. Germline values: CDR1 MNHEY, CDR2 SVGAGI. CDR3 residues: CASKPGQGDYGYTF. As DNA, the CDR3 is TGTGCCAGTAAACCGGGACAGGGGGACTATGGCTACACCTTC.

V and J are TRBV20-1 and TRBJ2-7; D may be TRBD1 (7 bases). Germline CDR1 and CDR2: DFQATT and SNEGSKA (reference sequence). With 6 bases removed from V and 6 bases from J, the gap between germline ends came to 12 bases. The CDR3 is 11 amino acids. DNA of the CDR3: TGCAGTGCCGGAGGGGGCAGCGAGCAGTACTTC. Protein: CSAGGGSEQYF.

Many counts were recorded for this clonotype. The gene calls are TRBV12-3 or TRBV12-4 and TRBJ2-3, with TRBD1 matching 10 bases. V lost 3 bases to trimming and J lost 5 bases; unmatched junction nucleotides: 5. The CDR3 runs to 15 residues. This CDR3 is CASSFGDRGGDTQYF. The CDR3 region has the DNA TGTGCCAGCAGTTTCGGGGACAGGGGTGGAGATACGCAGTATTTT.

This clonotype was detected only a few times. The chain carries TRBV5-1 and TRBJ1-3; D is unclear. V lost 4 bases and J 0 bases, leaving 11 bases between the germline ends. CDR1 is SGHRS, CDR2 YFSETQ, per germline. This CDR3 is built from 15 residues. The CDR3 here is CASSLSRDSGNTIYF. The CDR3 bases are TGCGCCAGCAGCCTCTCGCGGGACTCTGGAAACACCATATATTTT.

This clonotype turned up a few times. The J gene is TRBJ2-3, the V gene TRBV19; the D gene is possibly TRBD2 (6 bases). V was clipped by 3 bases and J by 3 bases, with 10 bases between them. CDR3 length: 14 residues. CDR1 is LNHDA, CDR2 SQIVND, per germline (reference sequence). This chain's CDR3 is CASSILGGTDTQYF. The CDR3 DNA reads as TGTGCCAGTAGTATCCTCGGGGGTACAGATACGCAGTATTTT.